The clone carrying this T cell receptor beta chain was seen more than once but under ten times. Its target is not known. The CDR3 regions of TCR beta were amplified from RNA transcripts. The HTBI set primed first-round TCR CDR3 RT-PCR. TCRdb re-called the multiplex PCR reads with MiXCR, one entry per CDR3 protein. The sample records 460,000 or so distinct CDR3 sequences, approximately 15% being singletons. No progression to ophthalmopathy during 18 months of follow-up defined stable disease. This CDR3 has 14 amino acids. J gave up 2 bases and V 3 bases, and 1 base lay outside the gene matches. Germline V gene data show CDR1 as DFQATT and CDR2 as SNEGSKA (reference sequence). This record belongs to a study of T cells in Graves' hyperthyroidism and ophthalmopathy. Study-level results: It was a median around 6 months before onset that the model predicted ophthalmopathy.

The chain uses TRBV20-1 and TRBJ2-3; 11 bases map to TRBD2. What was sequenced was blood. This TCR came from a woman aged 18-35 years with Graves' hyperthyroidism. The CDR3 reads CSARTSGVTDTQYF. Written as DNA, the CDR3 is TGCAGTGCTAGGACTAGCGGGGTCACAGATACGCAGTATTTT.